The 27 T cell receptor beta chains given below trace back to one sample, sequenced in a study of T cell changes during pregnancy in multiple sclerosis. The repertoire was sequenced with immunoSEQ multiplex PCR; TCRdb's copy has only in-frame clones and lacks some. The profile shows about 50,000 clones, 85% to 95% of them singletons. The source was CD4+ T cells from peripheral blood mononuclear cells, collected in the second trimester of pregnancy. The receptors were gathered from a female donor with multiple sclerosis, enrolled in a pregnancy study.

The genes are TRBV18 and TRBJ1-4; 7 bases match TRBD1. The V segment lost 3 bases and the J segment 7 bases; nucleotides outside the gene matches: 11. The CDR3 is 16 amino acids. Germline CDR1 is KGHSH and CDR2 is LQKENI. The CDR3 nucleotides read TGTGCCAGCTCACCTACCAGACAGGGTCATACTGAAAAACTGTTTTTT. Protein: CASSPTRQGHTEKLFF.

The genes are TRBV20-1 and TRBJ2-7; TRBD1 is a possible D gene (5 bases). V was pared by 6 bases and J by 12 bases, with 18 bases between. This CDR3 is 11 amino acids long. From germline, CDR1 is DFQATT and CDR2 SNEGSKA (reference sequence). Here the CDR3 reads CSARVGDAGYF. CDR3 sequence (DNA): TGCAGTGCCAGGGTCGGTGACGCAGGGTACTTC.

V usage is TRBV7-2 and J usage is TRBJ1-5; 9 positions agree with TRBD1. There are 16 residues in the CDR3. The germline V gene encodes CDR1 SGHTA and CDR2 FQGNSA. Germline trimming cut 1 base from V and 6 bases from J; bases unmatched to any gene: 7. The CDR3 DNA reads as TGTGCCAGCAGCTTAGGCCCGGGACAGGGTGGTCAGCCCCAGCATTTT. This encodes CASSLGPGQGGQPQHF.

This chain joins TRBV6-6 and TRBJ1-1, with D unclear. The germline gives CDR1 MNHNY, CDR2 SVGAGI (reference sequence). The V gene lost 6 bases and the J gene lost 5 bases, with 16 bases spanning the gap. The CDR3 extends over 14 amino acids. The CDR3 sequence is CASSPHQRATEAFF. DNA of the CDR3: TGTGCCAGCAGCCCCCATCAGAGGGCGACTGAAGCTTTCTTT.

The chain couples TRBV27 to TRBJ2-1; D remains unclear. The CDR3 covers 11 residues. Per the germline V gene, CDR1 is MNHEY and CDR2 is SMNVEV (reference sequence). V dropped 6 bases and J dropped 8 bases, with 8 bases sitting between them. The CDR3 loop reads CASRLNYEQFF. Here the CDR3 DNA reads TGTGCCAGCAGACTAAACTATGAGCAGTTCTTC.

The J gene is TRBJ2-5, the V gene TRBV15; D may be TRBD1 (6 bases). CDR1 and CDR2 (germline): LNHNV, YYDKDF (reference sequence). The ends were cut back, 1 base at V and 5 bases at J, with 17 bases in the middle. The CDR3 has 16 residues. CDR3 nucleotide sequence: TGTGCCACCAGCAGAGGAATCGGGACACCCAGGGAGACCCAGTACTTC. It translates to CATSRGIGTPRETQYF.

The V call is TRBV7-8, the J call TRBJ1-4, with a possible D match to TRBD1 (6 bases). This CDR3 has 15 amino acids. With 1 base removed from V and 13 bases from J, the gap between germline ends came to 19 bases. Per germline, CDR1 SGHVS and CDR2 FQNEAQ. This CDR3 is CASSLVSGQSQLLFF. The CDR3 DNA reads as TGTGCCAGCAGCTTAGTTTCTGGACAGAGTCAATTACTGTTTTTT. Full variable domain (outside the CDR3, taken from reference TRBV7-8 and TRBJ1-4): GAGVSQSPRYKVAKRGQDVALRCDPISGHVSLFWYQQALGQGPEFLTYFQNEAQLDKSGLPSDRFFAERPEGSVSTLKIQRTQQEDSAVYLCASSLVSGQSQLLFFGSGTQLSVL.

The chain combines TRBV5-4 with TRBJ2-5; TRBD2 aligns across 7 bases. Germline V gene lookup returns CDR1 SGHNT and CDR2 YYREEE (reference sequence). The V and J ends lost 3 bases and 1 base, in that order; junction bases with no gene match: 0. The CDR3 is made up of 13 amino acids. Written as DNA, the CDR3 is TGTGCCAGCAGCTGGGGGGGCCAAGAGACCCAGTACTTC. Encoded protein: CASSWGGQETQYF.

The V gene is TRBV6-1, the J gene TRBJ2-1, with D perhaps matching TRBD2 (5 bases). CDR1 and CDR2 (germline): MNHNS, SASEGT. The V end lost 4 bases, the J end lost 5 bases, and 9 bases lay between the germline ends. This CDR3 spans 13 amino acids. This CDR3 reads CASSVHGDNEQFF. CDR3 sequence (DNA): TGTGCCAGCAGTGTCCACGGGGACAATGAGCAGTTCTTC.

J is TRBJ2-3 and V is TRBV7-2; no clear D. The V and J ends lost 8 bases and 3 bases respectively, with 21 bases between them. This CDR3 spans 16 amino acids. The V gene's germline CDR1 is SGHTA and CDR2 FQGNSA. CDR3 amino acids: CASSRGRHAMTDTQYF. As DNA, the CDR3 is TGTGCCAGCTCCCGAGGCCGCCACGCGATGACAGATACGCAGTATTTT.

This clone was observed a few times. This chain connects TRBV4-1 to TRBJ1-1, with 7 bases that match TRBD1. The CDR3 contains 18 residues. V was clipped by 2 bases and J by 0 bases; unmatched bases: 12. From germline, CDR1 is MGHRA and CDR2 YSYEKL. In nucleotides, the CDR3 is TGCGCCAGCAGCCAACTCCCGGGACAGTTCAGCATGAACACTGAAGCTTTCTTT. It encodes CASSQLPGQFSMNTEAFF.

The rearrangement links TRBV5-6 to TRBJ1-4, with 7 bases fitting TRBD1. Trimming took 4 bases from V and 3 from J; bases not matched to a gene: 3. The length of the CDR3 is 14 residues. The germline V gene encodes CDR1 SGHDT and CDR2 YYEEEE. The CDR3 DNA reads as TGTGCCAGCAGCATTCAGGGGGCTAATGAAAAACTGTTTTTT. Translating gives CASSIQGANEKLFF.

J is TRBJ2-7 and V is TRBV5-6; 7 bases align to TRBD1. V shed 7 bases and J 6 bases; nucleotides not matched to a gene: 7. The CDR3 spans 12 residues. Germline V gene sequence: CDR1 SGHDT, CDR2 YYEEEE. The CDR3 spells CASGGQKSEQYF. The DNA of the CDR3 is TGTGCCAGCGGGGGACAGAAGAGCGAGCAGTACTTC.

This clone was recorded once. The chain links TRBV7-2 to TRBJ2-3; 9 bases match TRBD2. The trim removed 5 bases at V and 4 bases at J, leaving 10 bases unmatched. The CDR3 runs to 16 residues. The germline V gene encodes CDR1 SGHTA and CDR2 FQGNSA. CDR3 in amino acids: CASSPRGGGASDTQYF. CDR3 nucleotides: TGTGCCAGCAGCCCGCGCGGCGGGGGGGCGTCAGATACGCAGTATTTT.

This chain connects TRBV5-5 to TRBJ1-1; TRBD1 agrees at 7 bases. This CDR3 spans 13 amino acids. Germline V gene data show CDR1 as SGHKS and CDR2 as YYEKEE (reference sequence). V lost 1 base to trimming and J lost 6 bases; unmatched junction nucleotides: 3. Written as DNA, the CDR3 is TGTGCCAGCAGCTTGACAGGGGATCCTGAAGCTTTCTTT. It translates to CASSLTGDPEAFF.

The genes are TRBV10-1 and TRBJ2-7, with 10 bases fitting TRBD2. This CDR3 comprises 14 residues. The germline gives CDR1 WNHNN, CDR2 SYGVQD (reference sequence). J was trimmed by 3 bases and V by 4 bases; bases with no gene match: 3. The CDR3 DNA reads TGCGCCAGCAGTGCTAGCGGGGGAAACTACGAGCAGTACTTC. As protein: CASSASGGNYEQYF.

The rearrangement links TRBV27 to TRBJ2-4; 13 bases align to TRBD2. With V trimmed by 4 bases and J by 1 base, 7 bases remained unmatched. The CDR3 consists of 18 residues. The germline CDR1 and CDR2 sequences are MNHEY and SMNVEV (reference sequence). This CDR3 is CASSSPLTSGGAKNIQYF. The CDR3 coding sequence is TGTGCCAGCAGTTCCCCCCTGACTAGCGGGGGGGCCAAAAACATTCAGTACTTC.

This clone was observed a handful of times. The chain combines TRBV10-2 with TRBJ1-2; the match to TRBD1 covers 10 bases. The germline CDR1 and CDR2 sequences are WSHSY and SAAADI. The CDR3 is 14 residues long. V lost 6 bases to trimming and J lost 8 bases; unmatched junction nucleotides: 9. DNA for the CDR3: TGCGCCAGCAGACGGACAGGGGGAAGGTTCGGCTACACCTTC. Residues: CASRRTGGRFGYTF.

This rearrangement joins TRBV19 to TRBJ2-5, with a tentative D call TRBD1 (6 bases). The V end lost 4 bases, the J end lost 0 bases, and 15 bases lay between the germline ends. Germline CDR1 and CDR2: LNHDA and SQIVND (reference sequence). This CDR3 contains 16 residues. CDR3 in amino acids: CASSKPGHAYQETQYF. The CDR3 bases are TGTGCCAGTAGTAAGCCGGGACACGCTTACCAAGAGACCCAGTACTTC.

This rearrangement joins TRBV10-1 to TRBJ1-4; D not certain. This CDR3 comprises 14 residues. Germline CDR1 reads WNHNN; CDR2 reads SYGVQD (reference sequence). V was trimmed by 3 bases and J by 4 bases, leaving 9 bases between them. This CDR3 reads CASSETGSNEKLFF. The CDR3 DNA reads TGCGCCAGCAGTGAAACCGGGAGTAATGAAAAACTGTTTTTT.

The chain has TRBV6-4 and TRBJ2-1; D gene unclear. The CDR3 extends over 13 amino acids. Germline V CDR1 and CDR2: MRHNA, SNTAGT. Trimming shortened V by 8 bases and J by 0 bases, and 8 bases separated the two germline ends. DNA of the CDR3: TGTGCCAGCTCAGAAGACTCCTACAATGAGCAGTTCTTC. Its protein is CASSEDSYNEQFF.

This clone was counted only a few times. This chain connects TRBV19 to TRBJ2-1; D might be TRBD2 (5 bases). The CDR3 is 14 residues long. Trimming cost V 7 bases and J 0 bases, with 10 bases left between them. CDR1 and CDR2 (germline): LNHDA, SQIVND (reference sequence). The DNA of the CDR3 is TGTGCCAGTAAACGAGCGGTCTCCTACAATGAGCAGTTCTTC. Translation gives CASKRAVSYNEQFF.

The chain recombines TRBV19 with TRBJ2-5; no clear D. From germline, CDR1 is LNHDA and CDR2 SQIVND (reference sequence). V was cut by 7 bases and J by 6 bases, with 15 bases left in between. The CDR3 sequence is 13 residues long. For the CDR3, the DNA is TGTGCCAGTACGGAGAGAACCGGTCAGACCCAGTACTTC. Translation: CASTERTGQTQYF.

V gene TRBV5-1 combines with J gene TRBJ2-7; 8 bases map to TRBD1. The germline V gene has CDR1 SGHRS and CDR2 YFSETQ. The length of the CDR3 is 14 residues. With V trimmed by 3 bases and J by 5 bases, 7 bases remained unmatched. The CDR3 nucleotides read TGCGCCAGCAGCTCGGACAGGGACGCCAACGAGCAGTACTTC. It encodes CASSSDRDANEQYF.

J is TRBJ1-1 and V is TRBV7-6; D might be TRBD1 (5 bases). Germline V lookup: CDR1 SGHVS, CDR2 FNYEAQ. V was pared by 0 bases and J by 1 base, with 6 bases between. This CDR3 is 14 amino acids long. The DNA for the CDR3 is TGTGCCAGCAGCTTAGCGGGGGGGAACACTGAAGCTTTCTTT. It encodes CASSLAGGNTEAFF.

The gene calls are TRBV27 and TRBJ2-5; 15 nucleotides match TRBD2. This CDR3 is 16 amino acids long. V dropped 6 bases and J dropped 3; count of bases not matched to a gene: 5. Germline V gene lookup returns CDR1 MNHEY and CDR2 SMNVEV (reference sequence). This CDR3 reads CASSRGLAGGKETQYF. For the CDR3, the DNA is TGTGCCAGCAGCCGGGGACTAGCGGGGGGAAAAGAGACCCAGTACTTC.

The chain employs TRBV9 and TRBJ2-3, with TRBD2 matching 10 bases. With V trimmed by 4 bases and J by 2 bases, 7 bases remained unmatched. This CDR3 region has 16 residues. Per germline, CDR1 SGDLS and CDR2 YYNGEE. The CDR3 coding sequence is TGTGCCAGCAGCACCGGACTAGCGGAGTTCACAGATACGCAGTATTTT. It specifies CASSTGLAEFTDTQYF.